The source of this TCR beta chain is a study of beta chain features in type 1 diabetes. Across the whole study: Sorted cells from all samples, numbering some 99,000,000, were examined. Points from the study as a whole: Shortening of TCRB CDR3s, moderate but significant, appeared in all four CD4+ subsets of Type 1 diabetes patients. Sampled from patients, naive, central memory and Treg TCRB repertoires appeared more similar than those sampled from healthy donors. High-TCR-expressing cells could be over-represented by cDNA sequencing.

The CDR3 is 14 amino acids. Trimming took off 7 bases at V and 6 bases at J, with 16 bases between the two ends. In germline, CDR1 is LNHDA, CDR2 SQIVND (reference sequence). This clone was recorded a few times. Its antigen is not known. Reverse transcribing all isolated RNA meant expressed TCRB transcripts were sequenced. Assay used: immunoSEQ multiplex PCR; TCRdb lists only in-frame clones, some missing. The repertoire holds hundreds of thousands of clones, with more than 12% as singletons. Source material: naive CD4+ T cells from blood. The TCR originated in a man younger than 35 with type 1 diabetes. V usage is TRBV19 and J usage is TRBJ2-1; no definite D call. The CDR3 here is CASNLTTSVNEQFF. In DNA, the CDR3 is TGTGCCAGTAATCTAACCACGTCGGTCAATGAGCAGTTCTTC.